One TCR beta chain is described in this entry. RNA totalling about 0.45 to 1 ug underwent reverse transcription with random hexamers. In TCRdb, the immunoSEQ multiplex PCR reads were re-called with MiXCR into one record per CDR3 protein. In the table there are over 65,000 distinct CDR3 sequences, just over 90% of which are singletons. The CDR3 extends over 14 amino acids. V was shortened by 4 bases and J by 3 bases, with 14 bases between the two germline ends. Germline CDR1 SGHRS, CDR2 YFSETQ. The Susac syndrome patients fit the recently defined diagnostic criteria for definite or probable disease. Bulk CD8+ and CD4+ cells came from magnetic negative isolation; CD8+ TEMRA by FACS. The data are from a study of CD8 T cells in Susac syndrome. Study context: Patients with Susac syndrome who were sequenced included more than 5 with active disease and eight or nine in remission.

The sequence was collected from a human donor with Susac syndrome. The sequencing sample was made of CD4+ T cells from PBMCs. The rearrangement joins TRBV5-1 to TRBJ2-7; D could derive from TRBD1 or TRBD2 (5 bases each). This CDR3 is CASSPSEGYYEQYF. CDR3 sequence (DNA): TGCGCCAGCAGCCCTTCCGAGGGGTACTACGAGCAGTACTTC.